A single T cell receptor (beta chain) is shown here with its context. This sample was included in a study of blood T cell repertoires in COVID-19. Study summary: Material from acute and convalescent COVID-19 was sourced from the United States, Italy and Spain. Nucleic acid was either cDNA or gDNA, and it came from T cells, B-cell-depleted T cells, or PBMCs.

Authors' processing steps: Estimated nucleated cell counts came from reference gene primer amplification. Produced via immunoSEQ multiplex PCR; TCRdb's table is partial and in-frame only. That table is the source of V, J and clone size, and D and trimming were worked out from the DNA. Altogether roughly 260,000 clones are present, around 87% being singletons, with the ten largest covering roughly 2.5%. The sequence was collected from a woman in her forties or fifties with acute or convalescent COVID-19. Sequencing was performed on peripheral blood.

The CDR3 nucleotides are TGTGCCAGCAGCTCACCGGGACTAGCGGGAGGCTACGAGCAGTACTTC. It codes for CASSSPGLAGGYEQYF. This chain uses TRBV11-2 with TRBJ2-7; 15 nucleotides line up with TRBD2. Germline trimming cut 4 bases from V and 3 bases from J; bases unmatched to any gene: 4. The CDR3 has 16 residues. Germline V gene lookup returns CDR1 SGHAT and CDR2 FQNNGV.